The next 9 T cell receptor beta chains were all read from a single sample in a study of control samples from healthy donors and cancer patients. TCRdb's table, derived via immunoSEQ multiplex PCR, lists solely in-frame clones and lacks some. The sample consists of fewer than 45,000 clones, 80% to 95% of them appearing once. The sequenced sample consisted of PBMCs. Receptor source: a woman aged 40 to 49 with head and neck cancer.

The chain employs TRBV5-4 and TRBJ2-1; TRBD2 agrees at 8 bases. This CDR3 has 13 amino acids. Germline-derived CDR1 and CDR2 are SGHNT and YYREEE (reference sequence). The V gene end was trimmed by 8 bases and the J gene end by 7 bases; junction bases not matched to a gene: 8. In DNA form, the CDR3 reads TGTGCCAGTGCGGGAGGATCTTTGAATGAGCAGTTCTTC. Protein: CASAGGSLNEQFF.

The chain employs TRBV4-1 and TRBJ2-7, with 8 bases lining up with TRBD2. The germline V gene has CDR1 MGHRA and CDR2 YSYEKL. The CDR3 is 15 amino acids. Unmatched junction bases numbered 5, after V lost 0 bases and J lost 4 bases. The CDR3 region is CASSQDPSGYYEQYF. In DNA form, the CDR3 reads TGCGCCAGCAGCCAAGATCCTAGCGGGTATTACGAGCAGTACTTC.

The chain carries TRBV11-2 and TRBJ1-2; unclear D gene. The CDR3 loop spans 13 amino acids. Trimming took 5 bases from V and 6 from J, leaving 13 bases between them. CDR1 and CDR2 (germline): SGHAT, FQNNGV. CDR3 nucleotide sequence: TGTGCCAGCAGCCCCTTAGGTTGGGATGGCTACACCTTC. This codes for CASSPLGWDGYTF.

V and J are TRBV5-1 and TRBJ2-7, with no clear D. Trimming took off 0 bases at V and 6 bases at J, with 19 bases between the two ends. The CDR3 has 16 amino acids. Germline values: CDR1 SGHRS, CDR2 YFSETQ. CDR3 sequence: CASSLGQTHLLPEQYF. CDR3 nucleotides: TGCGCCAGCAGCTTGGGTCAAACCCATCTTCTGCCCGAGCAGTACTTC.

This rearrangement joins TRBV27 to TRBJ2-3, with D unresolved. This CDR3 has 14 residues. In germline, CDR1 is MNHEY, CDR2 SMNVEV (reference sequence). V lost 4 bases, J lost 0 bases, and 8 bases lay in between. CDR3 sequence reads: CASSYQGSTDTQYF. CDR3 sequence (DNA): TGTGCCAGCAGTTATCAAGGCAGCACAGATACGCAGTATTTT.

The V call is TRBV11-2, the J call TRBJ1-1, with 7 bases fitting TRBD1. V lost 5 bases and J lost 0; bases outside the gene matches: 12. The CDR3 runs 17 residues. Germline V gives CDR1 SGHAT, CDR2 FQNNGV. The CDR3 spells CASSGYPQGDLNTEAFF. The CDR3 DNA is TGTGCCAGCAGCGGATACCCCCAGGGGGATTTGAACACTGAAGCTTTCTTT.

The V call is TRBV7-2, the J call TRBJ1-2; TRBD1 might be the D (5 bases). In germline, CDR1 is SGHTA, CDR2 FQGNSA. Between the trimmed V and J ends, which lost 1 base and 3 bases, there was a span of 9 bases. This CDR3 is built from 14 residues. The chain's CDR3 is CASSLVRGDYGYTF. The CDR3 DNA follows: TGTGCCAGCAGCTTAGTTAGGGGAGACTATGGCTACACCTTC.

The gene calls are TRBV5-1 and TRBJ1-1; 8 nucleotides align to TRBD1. The CDR3 contains 15 residues. J lost 3 bases, V lost 4 bases, and 8 bases had no gene match. Looked up from germline, CDR1 is SGHRS and CDR2 is YFSETQ. CDR3 in amino acids: CASSPGQGRHTEAFF. The CDR3 nucleotides are TGCGCCAGCAGCCCTGGACAGGGCCGTCACACTGAAGCTTTCTTT. The entire variable domain, with the rest obtained from reference TRBV5-1 and TRBJ1-1, is as follows: KAGVTQTPRYLIKTRGQQVTLSCSPISGHRSVSWYQQTPGQGLQFLFEYFSETQRNKGNFPGRFSGRQFSNSRSEMNVSTLELGDSALYLCASSPGQGRHTEAFFGQGTRLTVV.

The rearrangement joins TRBV12-5 to TRBJ1-1; D gene uncertain. The CDR3 spans 14 residues. Trimming removed 4 bases from V and 0 bases from J, with 9 bases in between. The germline V gene encodes CDR1 LGHNT and CDR2 FRNRAP. This chain's CDR3 is CASGSPTLNTEAFF. The DNA for the CDR3 is TGTGCTAGTGGTTCCCCGACTTTGAACACTGAAGCTTTCTTT.